Each of the 32 T cell receptor beta chains below was sequenced from the same sample in a study of OX40 agonist ivuxolimab in advanced cancers. Method: immunoSEQ multiplex PCR; TCRdb's copy keeps in-frame clones and lacks some. Of 50,000 to 70,000 clones in the sample, roughly nine tenths were seen once. Sequenced material: CD4+ or CD8+ T cells sorted from blood, taken in a trial of the OX40 agonist ivuxolimab. The receptors derive from an adult with an advanced solid tumor such as melanoma, head and neck, liver or kidney cancer.

The chain links TRBV6-1 to TRBJ1-2; D is unresolved. The germline gives CDR1 MNHNS, CDR2 SASEGT. The CDR3 runs 14 residues. V was pared by 4 bases and J by 3 bases, with 12 bases between. CDR3 loop: CASSGYSPHYGYTF. CDR3 bases: TGTGCCAGCAGTGGATACAGTCCTCACTATGGCTACACCTTC.

The chain combines TRBV7-9 with TRBJ2-1, with 12 bases identical to TRBD2. Trimming removed 3 bases from V and 3 bases from J; junction bases left unmatched: 3. The CDR3 spans 16 residues. Looked up from germline, CDR1 is SEHNR and CDR2 is FQNEAQ (reference sequence). CDR3: CASSFLAGGNYNEQFF. The DNA for the CDR3 is TGTGCCAGCAGCTTCCTAGCGGGAGGGAACTACAATGAGCAGTTCTTC.

The rearrangement joins TRBV11-1 to TRBJ1-1; D remains ambiguous. The germline gives CDR1 SGHAT, CDR2 FQDESV (reference sequence). Trimming stripped 2 bases from V and 0 bases from J, with 7 bases between. The CDR3 runs to 14 residues. CDR3 DNA: TGTGCCAGCAGCTTAAATAGGATGAACACTGAAGCTTTCTTT. Translating it yields CASSLNRMNTEAFF.

For this clone: At the DNA level, this CDR3 is encoded by other sequences in the same sample as well. The rearrangement links TRBV7-9 to TRBJ2-7; D is tentatively TRBD1 or TRBD2 (5 bases each). This CDR3 spans 14 amino acids. The ends were cut back, 0 bases at V and 2 bases at J, with 8 bases in the middle. Germline assignment: CDR1 SEHNR and CDR2 FQNEAQ (reference sequence). Here the CDR3 reads CASSLAGEPYEQYF. For the CDR3, the DNA is TGTGCCAGCAGCTTAGCGGGGGAGCCCTACGAGCAGTACTTC. Based on the CDR3 plus reference TRBV7-9 and TRBJ2-7, the full variable domain is DTGVSQNPRHKITKRGQNVTFRCDPISEHNRLYWYRQTLGQGPEFLTYFQNEAQLEKSRLLSDRFSAERPKGSFSTLEIQRTEQGDSAMYLCASSLAGEPYEQYFGPGTRLTVT.

V is TRBV2 and J is TRBJ2-1; 10 bases are shared with TRBD2. The CDR3 runs 14 residues. Germline CDR1 SNHLY, CDR2 FYNNEI. V was clipped by 6 bases and J by 8 bases; unmatched bases: 7. The CDR3 DNA follows: TGTGCCAGCAGGACTCTAGCGGGAGTCGATGAGCAGTTCTTC. Protein sequence: CASRTLAGVDEQFF. The full variable domain, in which reference TRBV2 and TRBJ2-1 provide the parts outside the CDR3, is EPEVTQTPSHQVTQMGQEVILRCVPISNHLYFYWYRQILGQKVEFLVSFYNNEISEKSEIFDDQFSVERPDGSNFTLKIRSTKLEDSAMYFCASRTLAGVDEQFFGPGTRLTVL.

This clone has just one count. The rearrangement uses TRBV6-6 and TRBJ1-1; no clear D gene. CDR3 size: 14 residues. Germline V gene sequence: CDR1 MNHNY, CDR2 SVGAGI (reference sequence). Trimming stripped 5 bases from V and 3 bases from J, with 13 bases between. In DNA, the CDR3 is TGTGCCAGCAGTCAAATGGAGGACGACACTGAAGCTTTCTTT. Protein sequence: CASSQMEDDTEAFF.

The V and J genes are TRBV19 and TRBJ2-1; 7 bases align to TRBD1. Germline V gene data show CDR1 as LNHDA and CDR2 as SQIVND (reference sequence). With V trimmed by 6 bases and J by 6 bases, 8 bases remained unmatched. The CDR3 runs to 14 residues. Here the CDR3 DNA reads TGTGCCAGTAGGGTCCCGGCAGGGGGCAATGAGCAGTTCTTC. It yields the protein CASRVPAGGNEQFF.

In its sample, this clone was seen once. The chain recombines TRBV4-3 with TRBJ2-3, with 7 bases fitting TRBD2. Losses at the gene ends were 0 bases for V and 5 bases for J; bases not matched to a gene: 8. Germline V gives CDR1 LGHNA, CDR2 YSLEER. This CDR3 is built from 16 residues. In DNA form, the CDR3 reads TGCGCCAGCAGCCAAGATCTGGCGGGAGAGGAAGATACGCAGTATTTT. This translates into CASSQDLAGEEDTQYF.

The CDR3 loop reads CASSFPQEQRESDETQYF. For the CDR3, the DNA is TGTGCCAGCAGCTTCCCACAGGAGCAGCGGGAGTCCGACGAGACCCAGTACTTC. The chain recombines TRBV7-9 with TRBJ2-5; 8 nucleotides line up with TRBD2. Germline CDR1 SEHNR, CDR2 FQNEAQ (reference sequence). Trimming cost V 3 bases and J 5 bases; bases outside gene matches: 17. CDR3 size: 18 residues.

This clone was recorded once. The chain is built from TRBV6-5 and TRBJ2-1; 7 nucleotides match TRBD2. V lost 2 bases and J lost 7; bases outside the gene matches: 8. This CDR3 contains 15 residues. CDR1 is MNHEY, CDR2 SVGAGI, per germline. The CDR3 nucleotides are TGTGCCAGCAGTTACGCGGGAGAGGAGGCGAATGAGCAGTTCTTC. The encoded protein is CASSYAGEEANEQFF.

This clone turned up a few times. This chain joins TRBV4-1 and TRBJ2-1; no clear D gene. The CDR3 totals 15 residues. CDR1 and CDR2 from the germline V gene are MGHRA and YSYEKL. Trimming pared 0 bases from V and 10 bases from J, leaving 16 bases between. CDR3 residues: CASSQDSLGGPEQFF. CDR3 DNA sequence: TGCGCCAGCAGCCAAGATTCCCTCGGTGGACCCGAGCAGTTCTTC.

The rearrangement uses TRBV5-1 and TRBJ1-1, with unresolved D. CDR1 and CDR2 from the germline V gene are SGHRS and YFSETQ. The V gene lost 0 bases and the J gene lost 0 bases, with 6 bases spanning the gap. The CDR3 spans 14 residues. CDR3 residues: CASSLDTMNTEAFF. DNA of the CDR3: TGCGCCAGCAGCTTGGATACGATGAACACTGAAGCTTTCTTT.

The chain couples TRBV21-1 to TRBJ2-7; the DNA was not compared with TRBD2, the D call given in the table. TRBV21-1 is classified as a pseudogene. This CDR3 comprises 15 residues. The chain's CDR3 is CASSKETSGRHEQYF. The CDR3 nucleotides read TGTGCCAGCAGCAAAGAGACTAGCGGGAGACACGAGCAGTACTTC.

The rearrangement joins TRBV27 to TRBJ2-7; the match to TRBD1 covers 7 bases. Germline CDR1 reads MNHEY; CDR2 reads SMNVEV (reference sequence). The CDR3 spans 15 residues. Losses at the gene ends were 5 bases for V and 3 bases for J; bases not matched to a gene: 10. The CDR3 DNA is TGTGCCAGCAGTACCCTACAGGGGTCCATCTACGAGCAGTACTTC. This translates into CASSTLQGSIYEQYF.

This rearrangement joins TRBV6-5 to TRBJ1-1; D is unresolved. V lost 0 bases to trimming and J lost 4 bases, with 15 bases between them. The CDR3 spans 16 residues. Germline lookup yields CDR1 MNHEY and CDR2 SVGAGI. This chain's CDR3 is CASSYSAGGFSTEAFF. The CDR3 DNA sequence: TGTGCCAGCAGTTACTCTGCAGGCGGTTTCTCCACTGAAGCTTTCTTT.

This chain uses TRBV7-9 with TRBJ2-1; 10 nucleotides align to TRBD2. The germline CDR1 and CDR2 sequences are SEHNR and FQNEAQ (reference sequence). The length of the CDR3 is 16 residues. J was trimmed by 7 bases and V by 5 bases; bases with no gene match: 11. CDR3 in amino acids: CASSPPLAGVSNEQFF. The DNA for the CDR3 is TGTGCCAGCAGCCCCCCCCTAGCGGGAGTATCAAATGAGCAGTTCTTC.

The chain links TRBV4-3 to TRBJ2-2; perhaps TRBD2 as D (10 bases). Per germline, CDR1 LGHNA and CDR2 YSLEER. There are 19 residues in the CDR3. V was clipped by 0 bases and J by 7 bases, with 24 bases between them. CDR3 sequence (DNA): TGCGCCAGCAGCCAAGACTACAGGGGGCTAGCGGGAGCCTACGGGGAGCTGTTTTTT. Translation gives CASSQDYRGLAGAYGELFF.

V gene TRBV4-1 combines with J gene TRBJ2-1; 9 bases agree with TRBD2. This CDR3 region has 19 residues. The germline gives CDR1 MGHRA, CDR2 YSYEKL. V lost 5 bases and J lost 0; bases outside the gene matches: 14. The CDR3 DNA reads TGCGCCAGCAGCAACTCGTTACTAGCGGGTCCGAGCTCCTACAATGAGCAGTTCTTC. Residues: CASSNSLLAGPSSYNEQFF.

The genes are TRBV30 and TRBJ2-7; tentative D call: TRBD1 (5 bases). Germline V gives CDR1 GTSNPN, CDR2 SVGIG (reference sequence). The CDR3 has 13 amino acids. The germline V and J ends were trimmed by 2 bases and 0 bases, with 8 bases remaining between them. As DNA, the CDR3 is TGTGCCTGGAGTTTCGACAGCTCCTACGAGCAGTACTTC. Its translation is CAWSFDSSYEQYF.

This clone has a single count. V gene TRBV29-1 combines with J gene TRBJ2-3; tentatively, D is TRBD1 or TRBD2 (5 bases each). The CDR3 spans 16 residues. The V and J ends lost 4 bases and 4 bases respectively, with 21 bases between them. From germline, CDR1 is SQVTM and CDR2 ANQGSEA. The CDR3 loop reads CSVVGHGTLRADTQYF. The DNA for the CDR3 is TGCAGCGTTGTGGGTCACGGGACCCTCAGAGCAGATACGCAGTATTTT.

The gene calls are TRBV21-1 and TRBJ2-7. TRBV21-1 is shown as a pseudogene. The length of the CDR3 is 15 residues. The CDR3 sequence is CASSKAGSWVHEQYF. The CDR3 coding sequence is TGTGCCAGCAGCAAAGCCGGTAGTTGGGTACACGAGCAGTACTTC.

The V call is TRBV25-1, the J call TRBJ2-1; 11 nucleotides agree with TRBD2. The germline gives CDR1 MGHDK, CDR2 SYGVNS. The trim removed 2 bases at V and 0 bases at J, leaving 0 bases unmatched. This CDR3 contains 16 residues. CDR3 DNA: TGTGCCAGCAGTGAACTAGCGGGAGGCTCCTACAATGAGCAGTTCTTC. Translating it yields CASSELAGGSYNEQFF.

The chain joins TRBV5-6 to TRBJ2-2, with D unresolved. Germline loops: CDR1 SGHDT, CDR2 YYEEEE. The CDR3 contains 14 residues. V was pared by 0 bases and J by 6 bases, with 9 bases between. This CDR3 reads CASSLVQAPGELFF. DNA for the CDR3: TGTGCCAGCAGCTTGGTTCAGGCGCCCGGGGAGCTGTTTTTT.

V usage is TRBV29-1 and J usage is TRBJ2-7; no definite D call. The V end lost 6 bases, the J end lost 1 base, and 7 bases lay between the germline ends. In germline, CDR1 is SQVTM, CDR2 ANQGSEA. This CDR3 has 11 amino acids. The CDR3 coding sequence is TGCAGCGTAATATGGTCCTACGAGCAGTACTTC. Amino acid sequence: CSVIWSYEQYF.

The V call is TRBV27, the J call TRBJ2-5; TRBD2 is a possible D gene (6 bases). V shed 3 bases and J shed 4 bases, with 12 bases lying between them. Germline CDR1 reads MNHEY; CDR2 reads SMNVEV (reference sequence). This CDR3 has 14 residues. Here the CDR3 reads CASSLRDSLETQYF. The CDR3 nucleotides read TGTGCCAGCAGTTTGCGGGACTCCTTAGAGACCCAGTACTTC.

The J gene is TRBJ2-7, the V gene TRBV9; D gene uncertain. The CDR3 extends over 15 amino acids. CDR1 is SGDLS, CDR2 YYNGEE, per germline. Trimming took off 0 bases at V and 6 bases at J, with 16 bases between the two ends. The CDR3: CASSVARSLSLEQYF. The CDR3 region has the DNA TGTGCCAGCAGCGTAGCTAGAAGCTTATCCCTCGAGCAGTACTTC.

This clone has just one count. The J gene is TRBJ2-1, the V gene TRBV14; D is ambiguous. Germline V lookup: CDR1 SGHDN, CDR2 FVKESK. V was cut by 4 bases and J by 9 bases, with 10 bases left in between. The CDR3 loop spans 12 amino acids. The CDR3 region has the DNA TGTGCCAGCAGCCGACTCGGGCCTGAGCAGTTCTTC. Protein product: CASSRLGPEQFF.

The J gene is TRBJ2-1, the V gene TRBV7-9; 8 bases match TRBD1. The V gene's germline CDR1 is SEHNR and CDR2 FQNEAQ (reference sequence). The CDR3 extends over 15 amino acids. Germline trimming cut 5 bases from V and 4 bases from J; bases unmatched to any gene: 7. CDR3 sequence (DNA): TGTGCCAGCAGCACCCGGGACAGGAGTTACAATGAGCAGTTCTTC. It translates to CASSTRDRSYNEQFF.

The chain employs TRBV30 and TRBJ2-3; D is perhaps TRBD2 (5 bases). This CDR3 region has 14 residues. Germline V gene sequence: CDR1 GTSNPN, CDR2 SVGIG (reference sequence). V lost 0 bases, J lost 0 bases, and 7 bases lay in between. The CDR3 sequence: CAWSVGVSTDTQYF. Written as DNA, the CDR3 is TGTGCCTGGAGTGTCGGGGTAAGCACAGATACGCAGTATTTT. The full variable domain, completed using reference TRBV30 and TRBJ2-3, is SQTIHQWPATLVQPVGSPLSLECTVEGTSNPNLYWYRQAAGRGLQLLFYSVGIGQISSEVPQNLSASRPQDRQFILSSKKLLLSDSGFYLCAWSVGVSTDTQYFGPGTRLTVL.

The V and J genes are TRBV4-3 and TRBJ2-5; 16 bases are shared with TRBD2. Judging by the DNA end, TRBJ2-7 fits better; the J call may be wrong. Germline V CDR1 and CDR2: LGHNA, YSLEER. The CDR3 extends over 15 amino acids. The CDR3: CASSQGLAGGNEQYF. DNA of the CDR3: TGCGCCAGCAGCCAGGGACTAGCGGGAGGGAACGAGCAGTACTTC.

The V and J genes are TRBV6-1 and TRBJ1-1, with D uncertain. Trimming stripped 1 base from V and 11 bases from J, with 17 bases between. The CDR3 is 14 residues long. Germline-derived CDR1 and CDR2 are MNHNS and SASEGT. The CDR3 protein is CASSEVGWENIAFF. The DNA of the CDR3 is TGTGCCAGCAGTGAAGTCGGTTGGGAGAACATTGCTTTCTTT.

V and J are TRBV10-3 and TRBJ2-6, with unresolved D. Germline CDR1 is ENHRY and CDR2 is SYGVKD. V lost 6 bases and J 0 bases, leaving 9 bases between the germline ends. CDR3 size: 15 residues. CDR3 sequence reads: CAISDIYSGANVLTF. CDR3 DNA: TGTGCCATCAGCGACATATACTCTGGGGCCAACGTCCTGACTTTC.